These 26 T cell receptor beta chains share one sample of origin, sequenced in a study of monozygotic twins with inflammatory bowel disease. TCRdb reanalyzed the 5' RACE reads and collapses them to one entry per CDR3 protein, without DNA. In total, the table holds about 450,000 distinct CDR3 sequences. The source material was blood. These receptors all come from a human donor with ulcerative colitis or Crohn's disease, or a healthy co-twin of an affected twin (not recorded which).

This chain connects TRBV2 to TRBJ1-1. The germline V gene has CDR1 SNHLY and CDR2 FYNNEI. The CDR3 runs to 12 residues. CDR3 amino acids: CASSDRNTEAFF.

The chain links TRBV10-3 to TRBJ2-3. The CDR3 is 15 amino acids. Germline V gives CDR1 ENHRY, CDR2 SYGVKD. CDR3: CAISESGQPTDTQYF.

The chain uses TRBV24-1 and TRBJ1-1; TCRdb outputs TRBD1, but without DNA this stays unchecked. Germline V gene sequence: CDR1 KGHDR, CDR2 SFDVKD. This CDR3 contains 16 residues. Here the CDR3 reads CSTSDLGGQEDTEAFF.

J is TRBJ2-1 and V is TRBV3-1; there is no DNA to check the TCRdb D call of TRBD1. Germline V gives CDR1 LGHDT, CDR2 YNNKEL (reference sequence). This CDR3 is built from 15 residues. CDR3 protein: CASSQRAGTPNEQFF.

This sequence joins TRBV19 and TRBJ2-2; the TRBD1 assignment by TCRdb is unverifiable without DNA. CDR1 and CDR2 from the germline V gene are LNHDA and SQIVND (reference sequence). The CDR3 length is 15 residues. CDR3 sequence: CASSIGGRGTGELFF.

The chain carries TRBV5-1 and TRBJ2-1; the D gene TCRdb calls, TRBD2, cannot be checked with no DNA. The CDR3 sequence is 14 residues long. CDR1 and CDR2 from the germline V gene are SGHRS and YFSETQ. CDR3 amino acids: CATLPDPTYNEQFF.

CDR3 in amino acids: CASSLEGENSPLHF. The rearrangement links TRBV5-1 to TRBJ1-6. Germline V gives CDR1 SGHRS, CDR2 YFSETQ. The CDR3 totals 14 residues.

The rearrangement links TRBV29-1 to TRBJ2-7. The CDR3 extends over 11 amino acids. The germline V gene encodes CDR1 SQVTM and CDR2 ANQGSEA. The CDR3 sequence: CSVTVLYEQYF.

This rearrangement joins TRBV5-1 to TRBJ2-7; absent DNA, TCRdb's TRBD2 call cannot be checked. Germline V gene data show CDR1 as SGHRS and CDR2 as YFSETQ. This CDR3 is built from 17 residues. The CDR3 region is CASSLEVIGTPSYEQYF.

V and J are TRBV14 and TRBJ2-4; the TCRdb call, TRBD1, lacks DNA for checking. Germline-derived CDR1 and CDR2 are SGHDN and FVKESK. This CDR3 comprises 14 residues. The CDR3: CASSPQGQGDIQYF.

The gene calls are TRBV2 and TRBJ1-3. Germline V CDR1 and CDR2: SNHLY, FYNNEI. The CDR3 loop spans 14 amino acids. CDR3 residues: CASSTTILGNTIYF.

The chain couples TRBV28 to TRBJ2-5; checking the TCRdb D call of TRBD2 is not possible without DNA. The CDR3 covers 15 residues. CDR1 and CDR2 from the germline V gene are MDHEN and SYDVKM. CDR3 region: CASSLRDYTQETQYF.

The chain joins TRBV29-1 to TRBJ1-3. CDR1 is SQVTM and CDR2 is ANQGSEA in the germline V gene. This CDR3 spans 12 amino acids. This chain's CDR3 is CSVRESGNTIYF.

This chain uses TRBV29-1 with TRBJ1-2; TCRdb's assignment of TRBD1 cannot be checked, as there is no DNA. There are 15 residues in the CDR3. Germline CDR1 and CDR2: SQVTM and ANQGSEA. The CDR3 sequence is CSVEDLTPYFYGYTF.

The chain has TRBV27 and TRBJ1-6. CDR1 is MNHEY, CDR2 SMNVEV, per germline (reference sequence). This CDR3 has 14 residues. CDR3 loop: CASSLLGEDSPLHF.

The rearrangement uses TRBV6-2 or TRBV6-3 and TRBJ2-1. This CDR3 spans 15 amino acids. Germline lookup yields CDR1 MNHEY and CDR2 SVGEGT. The CDR3: CASRYLPGAYNEQFF.

The chain combines TRBV5-1 with TRBJ2-1; as DNA is missing, the TRBD2 call by TCRdb cannot be tested. This CDR3 region has 15 residues. Germline CDR1 SGHRS, CDR2 YFSETQ. The CDR3 protein is CASSLSGVSYNEQFF.

This chain links TRBV7-9 with TRBJ2-3; TCRdb indicates TRBD1, and absent DNA this call remains unverified. CDR1 and CDR2 (germline): SEHNR, FQNEAQ (reference sequence). The CDR3 contains 12 residues. The CDR3 sequence is CASTISGDTQYF.

This chain links TRBV5-1 with TRBJ2-7; TCRdb lists TRBD1, though no DNA is available to test this call. Germline assignment: CDR1 SGHRS and CDR2 YFSETQ. This CDR3 is built from 14 residues. The CDR3 sequence: CASSRGGAEYEQYF. The variable domain in full, completed from reference TRBV5-1 and TRBJ2-7, reads KAGVTQTPRYLIKTRGQQVTLSCSPISGHRSVSWYQQTPGQGLQFLFEYFSETQRNKGNFPGRFSGRQFSNSRSEMNVSTLELGDSALYLCASSRGGAEYEQYFGPGTRLTVT.

The chain couples TRBV12-3 or TRBV12-4 to TRBJ1-4; the D call from TCRdb, TRBD1, cannot be confirmed without DNA. The CDR3 totals 15 residues. The CDR3 is CASSPRAGGSEKLFF.

V is TRBV2 and J is TRBJ1-1. The CDR3 covers 13 residues. The germline V gene has CDR1 SNHLY and CDR2 FYNNEI. CDR3 sequence reads: CASNLGMNTEAFF.

The chain has TRBV5-1 and TRBJ2-2; TCRdb picks TRBD1, but there is no DNA to check that call. This CDR3 is 14 amino acids long. The germline V gene has CDR1 SGHRS and CDR2 YFSETQ. The CDR3 sequence is CASSLVPGSGELFF.

The rearrangement links TRBV7-9 to TRBJ2-1; TCRdb outputs TRBD2, but without DNA this stays unchecked. The CDR3 has 15 amino acids. Germline CDR1 SEHNR, CDR2 FQNEAQ (reference sequence). CDR3 region: CASSPQGSGIDEQFF.

V gene TRBV29-1 combines with J gene TRBJ1-1. Germline loops: CDR1 SQVTM, CDR2 ANQGSEA. This CDR3 has 13 residues. The CDR3 reads CSVGKKMNTEAFF.

The chain has TRBV5-1 and TRBJ2-5. CDR3 length: 13 amino acids. Germline-derived CDR1 and CDR2 are SGHRS and YFSETQ. CDR3 region: CASSFVSQETQYF.

J is TRBJ1-5 and V is TRBV6-1. From germline, CDR1 is MNHNS and CDR2 SASEGT. This CDR3 region has 14 residues. CDR3 sequence reads: CASSEGEGGQPQHF.